This T cell receptor beta chain was identified in a study of blood T cell repertoires in COVID-19. Germline assignment: CDR1 SNHLY and CDR2 FYNNEI. The V end lost 5 bases, the J end lost 6 bases, and 23 bases lay between the germline ends. This CDR3 has 16 residues. The data were produced by immunoSEQ multiplex PCR, yet TCRdb's version contains in-frame clones alone and is incomplete. The data show hundreds of thousands of clones, with around 86% seen just once and around 2% held by the top ten. Sequenced: PBMCs or T cells enriched from blood (not recorded which). The sequence was collected from a woman aged 45 to 65 who had recovered from COVID-19. The gene calls are TRBV2 and TRBJ2-7; D uncertain. This CDR3 reads CASSPLDTTKNSEQYF. As DNA, the CDR3 is TGTGCCAGCAGTCCCCTTGACACGACGAAGAATAGCGAGCAGTACTTC.